This T cell receptor beta chain was sequenced for a study of neurological immune-mediated disorders. At the level of the study: Multiple sclerosis patients numbered 34, of whom around 30 were relapsing-remitting and 3 secondary progressive. Study results and limitations: No link was found between any clinical or MRI feature and the multiple sclerosis repertoire cluster. Phylogenetic grouping assigned the repertoires of 18 of 34 multiple sclerosis patients to one related-CDR3 cluster, which constitutes a possible signature.

The germline V gene encodes CDR1 SGHRS and CDR2 YFSETQ. The CDR3 runs 15 residues. Trimming stripped 0 bases from V and 8 bases from J, with 15 bases between. TCRdb called the 5' RACE reads again in MiXCR, with one record for every CDR3 protein. The sample includes about 33,000 distinct CDR3 sequences, about 1.4% of them seen just once. Unsorted libraries were derived from 2 million PBMCs stored at -80 C. About this clonotype itself: Its antigen is as yet unknown. A read error is likely, as this CDR3 ends without the conserved phenylalanine or tryptophan.

The chain couples TRBV5-1 to TRBJ2-1; a weak D match, TRBD2 (5 bases). The receptor comes from a woman in her 30s with multiple sclerosis. The sequenced sample was PBMCs. The CDR3 DNA is TGCGCCAGCAGCTTGGCATTGTCTTGGCGGGATGAGCAGTTCAAC. It is translated as CASSLALSWRDEQFN.